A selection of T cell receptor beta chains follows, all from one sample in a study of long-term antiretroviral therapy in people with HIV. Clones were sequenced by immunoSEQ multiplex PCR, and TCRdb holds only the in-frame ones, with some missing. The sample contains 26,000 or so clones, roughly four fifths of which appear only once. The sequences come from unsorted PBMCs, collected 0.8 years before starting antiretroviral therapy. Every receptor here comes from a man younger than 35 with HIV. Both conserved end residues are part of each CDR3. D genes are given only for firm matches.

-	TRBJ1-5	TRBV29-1	CSVAQGNSNQPQHF
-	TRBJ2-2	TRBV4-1	CASSERLNTGELFF
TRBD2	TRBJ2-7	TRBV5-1	CASSPGLAGGVLTYEQYF
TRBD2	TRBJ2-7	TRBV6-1	CASSEKGEGSYEQYF
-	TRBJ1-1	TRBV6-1	CASILSRYYTEAFF
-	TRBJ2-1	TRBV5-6	CASTLGSPYNEQFF
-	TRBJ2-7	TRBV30	CAWRTGVHEQYF
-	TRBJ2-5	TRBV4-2	CASSQGSSAQETQYF
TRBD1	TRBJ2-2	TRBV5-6	CASSLLRTGKDTGELFF
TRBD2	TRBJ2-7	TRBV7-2	CASSSLAKLYEQYF
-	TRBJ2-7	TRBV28	CASSYLAGTAYEQYF
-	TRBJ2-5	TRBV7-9	CASSPGQRWETQYF
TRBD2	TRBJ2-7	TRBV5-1	CASSWRGGTYEQYF
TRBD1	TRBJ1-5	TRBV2	CASREGQGLGQPQHF
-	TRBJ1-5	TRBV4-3	CASSQIWINQPQHF
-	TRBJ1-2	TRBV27	CASTVTATYTF
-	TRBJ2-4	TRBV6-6	CASRNEASLAKNIQYF
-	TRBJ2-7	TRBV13	CASSSWTGEQYF
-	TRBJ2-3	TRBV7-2	CASIVGLATDTQYF
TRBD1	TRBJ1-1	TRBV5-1	CASSSTGDGTEAFF
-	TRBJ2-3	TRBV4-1	CASSQGIAGTDTQYF
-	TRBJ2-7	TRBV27	CASSLTRGEQYF
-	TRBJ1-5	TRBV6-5	CASSYSKRDQPQHF
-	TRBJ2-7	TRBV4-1	CASSEKGLTYEQYF
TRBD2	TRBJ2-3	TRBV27	CASRQLAGVSDTQYF
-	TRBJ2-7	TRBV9	CASSVGPSPEAYEQYF
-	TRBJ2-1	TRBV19	CASSIGRSGDSEQFF
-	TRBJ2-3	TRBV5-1	CASSSDRTSTDTQYF
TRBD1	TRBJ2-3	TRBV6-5	CASSPGTGAGDTQYF
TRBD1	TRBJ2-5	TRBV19	CASGEGQRNF
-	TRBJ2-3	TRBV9	CASSVVLTDTQYF
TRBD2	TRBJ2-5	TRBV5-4	CASSFFGGQETQYF
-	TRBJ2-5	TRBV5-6	CASSSPPEVQETQYF
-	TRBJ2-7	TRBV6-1	CASSAPPGGDRWQYF
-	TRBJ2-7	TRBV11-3	CASSYRDGPYEQYF
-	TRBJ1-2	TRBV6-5	CASSYSRRGGYTF
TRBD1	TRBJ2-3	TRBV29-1	CSVEDQRQGGTDTQYF
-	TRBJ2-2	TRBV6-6	CASSYGVGTGELFF
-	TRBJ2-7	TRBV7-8	CASSPGMGQYF
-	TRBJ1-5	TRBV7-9	CASSLGGVPGQPQHF
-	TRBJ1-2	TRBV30	CAALLGPGYTF
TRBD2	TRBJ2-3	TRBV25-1	CASSGLGSTDTQYF
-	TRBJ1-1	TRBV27	CASSFPGGLGAFF
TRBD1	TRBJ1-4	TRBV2	CASRRDRPFEKLFF
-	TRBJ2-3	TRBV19	CASSMAGDTDTQYF
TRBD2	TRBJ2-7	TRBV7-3	CASSSRGGLSYEQYF
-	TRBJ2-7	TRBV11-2	CASSLGGPGLAISEQYF
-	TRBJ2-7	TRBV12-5	CASAISKWEQYF
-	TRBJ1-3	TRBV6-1	CASSRQQSSGNTIYF
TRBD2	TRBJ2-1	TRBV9	CASSVDGTSGYNEQFF
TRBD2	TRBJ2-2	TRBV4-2	CASSHAIAGGNTGELFF
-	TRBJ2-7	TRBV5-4	CASSLERSSYEQYF
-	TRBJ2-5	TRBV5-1	CASVRGPNQETQYF
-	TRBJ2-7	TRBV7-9	CASSLGPRPYEQYF
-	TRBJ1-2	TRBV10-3	CAISAETRNYGYTF